The 20 T cell receptor beta chains in this list originate from one sample, sequenced in a study of shared clonotypes between healthy human individuals. TCRdb's table, derived via immunoSEQ multiplex PCR, lists solely in-frame clones and lacks some. The sample holds around 79,000 clones, roughly three fifths seen once. The sample consisted of memory CD8+ T cells sorted from blood. Sample subset: CD45RO+ cells pooled with CCR7-negative TemRA cells. These receptor sequences come from a man between 25 and 39 years old in good health.

V gene TRBV28 combines with J gene TRBJ2-1; 11 nucleotides line up with TRBD2. CDR1 MDHEN and CDR2 SYDVKM come from the germline V gene. The CDR3 spans 15 residues. V gave up 6 bases and J gave up 3 bases; unmatched junction bases: 4. CDR3 DNA sequence: TGTGCCAGCAGGGCTAGCGGGGGGAACTACAATGAGCAGTTCTTC. Amino acids: CASRASGGNYNEQFF.

The chain has TRBV27 and TRBJ2-3; tentatively, D is TRBD2 (5 bases). CDR1 is MNHEY, CDR2 SMNVEV, per germline (reference sequence). The V gene lost 8 bases and the J gene lost 6 bases, with 15 bases spanning the gap. This CDR3 has 13 amino acids. The DNA for the CDR3 is TGTGCCAGCCACCGGAGGTTGGCGGATACGCAGTATTTT. Its translation: CASHRRLADTQYF.

This chain uses TRBV15 with TRBJ1-2; D possibly corresponds to TRBD1 (5 bases). This CDR3 comprises 14 residues. V dropped 3 bases and J dropped 3 bases, with 11 bases sitting between them. Germline loops: CDR1 LNHNV, CDR2 YYDKDF (reference sequence). The DNA of the CDR3 is TGTGCCACCAGCAGGGGGGGGGAAGACTATGGCTACACCTTC. Protein: CATSRGGEDYGYTF.

This chain uses TRBV10-3 with TRBJ1-5; D is possibly TRBD1 (6 bases). Trimming took 6 bases from V and 0 from J, leaving 9 bases between them. This CDR3 comprises 14 residues. Germline loops: CDR1 ENHRY, CDR2 SYGVKD. The CDR3 loop reads CAIRGDTSNQPQHF. In DNA, the CDR3 is TGTGCCATCAGAGGGGACACTAGCAATCAGCCCCAGCATTTT.

This clone was seen ten or more times. The gene calls are TRBV19 and TRBJ1-2; TRBD1 matches at 10 bases. The V segment lost 1 base and the J segment 3 bases; nucleotides outside the gene matches: 2. CDR3 length equals 15 residues. Germline CDR1 LNHDA, CDR2 SQIVND (reference sequence). CDR3 amino acids: CASSIAGQGDYGYTF. CDR3 DNA sequence: TGTGCCAGTAGTATAGCAGGACAGGGGGACTATGGCTACACCTTC.

This rearrangement joins TRBV7-9 to TRBJ1-5; possible D gene TRBD1, 5 bases. There are 19 residues in the CDR3. Trimming took off 5 bases at V and 0 bases at J, with 23 bases between the two ends. The germline V gene encodes CDR1 SEHNR and CDR2 FQNEAQ (reference sequence). This chain's CDR3 is CASSGGTAGSSYSNQPQHF. The CDR3 DNA sequence: TGTGCCAGCAGCGGAGGGACCGCCGGGTCGTCCTATAGCAATCAGCCCCAGCATTTT.

Here the CDR3 DNA reads TGTGCCAGCAGCCCAGGACCATCCTACGAGCAGTACTTC. Amino acids: CASSPGPSYEQYF. The chain has TRBV7-7 and TRBJ2-7; D gene ambiguous. The CDR3 is 13 residues long. Germline CDR1 is SSHAT and CDR2 is FNYEAQ (reference sequence). Trimming shortened V by 5 bases and J by 1 base, and 9 bases separated the two germline ends.

In the case of this clone: This may arise from a read error, as a much more abundant clone is one base away. V is TRBV6-1 and J is TRBJ2-7; D remains ambiguous. CDR1 is MNHNS, CDR2 SASEGT, per germline. This CDR3 has 12 residues. The V gene lost 5 bases and the J gene lost 0 bases, with 5 bases spanning the gap. CDR3 region: CASSTSSYEQYF. The CDR3 nucleotides are TGTGCCAGCAGTACGAGCTCCTACGAGCAGTACTTC.

This clone was found a few times. The chain joins TRBV11-2 to TRBJ2-4, with TRBD1 as a possible D gene (5 bases). Germline V gene sequence: CDR1 SGHAT, CDR2 FQNNGV. The CDR3 contains 15 residues. V dropped 3 bases and J dropped 4 bases, with 13 bases sitting between them. DNA for the CDR3: TGTGCCAGCAGCTTCGTGCAGGGCAAAAAAAACATTCAGTACTTC. It codes for CASSFVQGKKNIQYF.

The chain recombines TRBV6-1 with TRBJ1-5; 8 bases are a match to TRBD1. The CDR3 has 16 residues. Per germline, CDR1 MNHNS and CDR2 SASEGT. The J segment lost 4 bases and the V segment lost 4 bases, leaving 9 bases of the junction unmatched. CDR3 loop: CASSVGVGQGNQPQHF. The DNA of the CDR3 is TGTGCCAGCAGTGTAGGAGTCGGACAGGGTAATCAGCCCCAGCATTTT.

The V and J genes are TRBV10-3 and TRBJ1-1; TRBD1 matches at 7 bases. The germline gives CDR1 ENHRY, CDR2 SYGVKD. Unmatched junction bases numbered 4, after V lost 10 bases and J lost 2 bases. The CDR3 extends over 12 amino acids. The CDR3 DNA reads TGTGCCACCCAGGGGGGTAACACTGAAGCTTTCTTT. It specifies CATQGGNTEAFF.

The gene calls are TRBV27 and TRBJ1-5, with unresolved D. Germline assignment: CDR1 MNHEY and CDR2 SMNVEV (reference sequence). V was shortened by 6 bases and J by 4 bases, with 10 bases between the two germline ends. The CDR3 consists of 13 residues. The CDR3 bases are TGTGCCAGCAGCCCCGCGGGAAATCAGCCCCAGCATTTT. This sequence encodes CASSPAGNQPQHF.

The chain links TRBV7-2 to TRBJ2-7; maybe TRBD1 (5 bases). The CDR3 spans 13 residues. V gave up 5 bases and J gave up 3 bases, with 11 bases separating them. Germline V gene sequence: CDR1 SGHTA, CDR2 FQGNSA. CDR3 loop: CASSPKGFYEQYF. The CDR3 nucleotides are TGTGCCAGCAGCCCGAAGGGGTTCTACGAGCAGTACTTC.

V and J are TRBV28 and TRBJ2-7; 10 positions agree with TRBD1. Germline V gene data show CDR1 as MDHEN and CDR2 as SYDVKM. This CDR3 contains 15 residues. J lost 8 bases, V lost 1 base, and 8 bases had no gene match. In nucleotides, the CDR3 is TGTGCCAGCAGTTTATTTCGGACAGGGGGTAGTAAGCAGTACTTC. Encoded protein: CASSLFRTGGSKQYF.

This clone was seen a handful of times. This rearrangement joins TRBV19 to TRBJ2-1; possible D gene TRBD1, 6 bases. Germline CDR1 reads LNHDA; CDR2 reads SQIVND (reference sequence). V was clipped by 3 bases and J by 5 bases, with 11 bases between them. This CDR3 has 14 amino acids. The CDR3 reads CASSIWGLHNEQFF. The CDR3 nucleotides read TGTGCCAGTAGTATTTGGGGGCTCCACAATGAGCAGTTCTTC.

The rearrangement links TRBV7-8 to TRBJ2-7; D remains ambiguous. Trimming stripped 5 bases from V and 0 bases from J, with 17 bases between. This CDR3 spans 16 amino acids. Germline V gene data show CDR1 as SGHVS and CDR2 as FQNEAQ. CDR3 bases: TGTGCCAGCAGCCCTGTGGGCGACATATTCTCCTACGAGCAGTACTTC. Encoded protein: CASSPVGDIFSYEQYF.

This chain joins TRBV7-6 and TRBJ2-1; no clear D gene. Looked up from germline, CDR1 is SGHVS and CDR2 is FNYEAQ. The CDR3 has 17 residues. The V gene lost 2 bases and the J gene lost 0 bases, with 14 bases spanning the gap. The CDR3 nucleotides are TGTGCCAGCAGCTTACGGAAAGGAAAAAGCTCCTACAATGAGCAGTTCTTC. Its translation is CASSLRKGKSSYNEQFF.

The rearrangement uses TRBV27 and TRBJ2-7; D call uncertain. Between the trimmed V and J ends, which lost 6 bases and 5 bases, there was a span of 11 bases. The CDR3 spans 12 residues. Germline V CDR1 and CDR2: MNHEY, SMNVEV (reference sequence). CDR3 DNA sequence: TGTGCCAGCAGCCACGGGTTCCACGAGCAGTACTTC. Translating it yields CASSHGFHEQYF.

The rearrangement uses TRBV9 and TRBJ2-3, with TRBD2 matching 7 bases. This CDR3 region has 14 residues. The germline CDR1 and CDR2 sequences are SGDLS and YYNGEE. The V segment lost 3 bases and the J segment 1 base; nucleotides outside the gene matches: 2. CDR3 in DNA: TGTGCCAGCAGCGAGGGGAGGGGCACAGATACGCAGTATTTT. Translating it yields CASSEGRGTDTQYF.

V and J are TRBV5-5 and TRBJ2-6; D call uncertain. The CDR3 extends over 18 amino acids. Per the germline V gene, CDR1 is SGHKS and CDR2 is YYEKEE (reference sequence). V gave up 1 base and J gave up 0 bases, with 14 bases separating them. The CDR3 sequence is CASSLTRGDSSGANVLTF. Written as DNA, the CDR3 is TGTGCCAGCAGCTTGACCCGAGGAGACTCCTCTGGGGCCAACGTCCTGACTTTC.